Listed here are 22 T cell receptor beta chains from one sample, sequenced in a study of shared clonotypes between healthy human individuals. Measured with immunoSEQ multiplex PCR; TCRdb has only the in-frame clones, and not every one. The table shows over 95,000 clones, with around two thirds occurring only once. The sample consisted of memory CD8+ T cells sorted from blood. Described subset: CD45RO+ cells pooled with CCR7-negative TemRA cells. The receptor source for this set is a woman between 25 and 40 years old in good health.

This clone has just a few counts. The chain couples TRBV11-2 to TRBJ2-7, with D hard to call. The CDR3 is made up of 11 amino acids. The V and J ends lost 3 bases and 5 bases respectively, with 5 bases between them. CDR1 is SGHAT, CDR2 FQNNGV, per germline. CDR3 coding DNA: TGTGCCAGCAGCTTTAGTAACGAGCAGTACTTC. Translation: CASSFSNEQYF. Looking up the rest from reference TRBV11-2 and TRBJ2-7 gives the full variable domain: EAGVAQSPRYKIIEKRQSVAFWCNPISGHATLYWYQQILGQGPKLLIQFQNNGVVDDSQLPKDRFSAERLKGVDSTLKIQPAKLEDSAVYLCASSFSNEQYFGPGTRLTVT.

The rearrangement uses TRBV6-6 and TRBJ1-5, with TRBD1 matching over 7 bases. Germline V CDR1 and CDR2: MNHNY, SVGAGI (reference sequence). With 6 bases clipped from V and 1 base from J, the junction kept 6 bases outside the gene matches. The CDR3 runs to 15 residues. For the CDR3, the DNA is TGTGCCAGCAGATTAGGGACAGTCAGCAATCAGCCCCAGCATTTT. This translates into CASRLGTVSNQPQHF.

The chain joins TRBV5-1 to TRBJ2-4; D is uncertain. This CDR3 comprises 17 residues. Germline CDR1 and CDR2: SGHRS and YFSETQ. The ends were cut back, 0 bases at V and 0 bases at J, with 13 bases in the middle. DNA of the CDR3: TGCGCCAGCAGCTTGGAGGTCACAGCCTTAGCCAAAAACATTCAGTACTTC. Translated: CASSLEVTALAKNIQYF.

This clone was seen a single time. The chain couples TRBV9 to TRBJ1-1; a possible D gene is TRBD1 (5 bases). The germline V and J ends were trimmed by 3 bases and 6 bases, with 15 bases remaining between them. This CDR3 region has 14 residues. Looked up from germline, CDR1 is SGDLS and CDR2 is YYNGEE. The CDR3 sequence is CASSGKQLGAEAFF. CDR3 DNA sequence: TGTGCCAGCAGCGGCAAGCAGTTGGGGGCTGAAGCTTTCTTT.

This clone was found many times. CDR3 sequence reads: CARYVNEGIQMNTEAFF. The CDR3 DNA is TGCGCCCGCTACGTAAACGAGGGGATCCAAATGAACACTGAAGCTTTCTTT. The chain employs TRBV5-1 and TRBJ1-1, with D perhaps matching TRBD1 (5 bases). Per germline, CDR1 SGHRS and CDR2 YFSETQ. The V and J ends lost 10 bases and 0 bases respectively, with 25 bases between them. This CDR3 is built from 17 residues.

The V call is TRBV9, the J call TRBJ1-2, with 9 bases lining up with TRBD1. Germline V CDR1 and CDR2: SGDLS, YYNGEE. V dropped 0 bases and J dropped 6; count of bases not matched to a gene: 9. This CDR3 region has 16 residues. The CDR3 reads CASSVEVRTGAHGYTF. Here the CDR3 DNA reads TGTGCCAGCAGCGTAGAAGTCAGGACAGGGGCTCATGGCTACACCTTC.

This clone was seen once. A read error likely explains this, since a far larger clone differs by one base. J is TRBJ2-1 and V is TRBV6-6, with D unresolved. This CDR3 spans 13 amino acids. Germline loops: CDR1 MNHNY, CDR2 SVGAGI (reference sequence). The CDR3 DNA sequence: TGTGCCAGCAGTGACTCGGACTACAATGAGCAGTTCTTC. It is translated as CASSDSDYNEQFF.

This chain joins TRBV13 and TRBJ2-7; 10 nucleotides agree with TRBD2. Per the germline V gene, CDR1 is PRHDT and CDR2 is FYEKMQ (reference sequence). This CDR3 spans 15 amino acids. With V trimmed by 4 bases and J by 7 bases, 10 bases remained unmatched. CDR3 loop: CASSSGSSGSEEQYF. The CDR3 DNA follows: TGTGCCAGCAGCTCCGGTTCTAGCGGGAGTGAAGAGCAGTACTTC.

This clone came up many times. As DNA, the CDR3 is TGTGCCAGCAGTCTCTCAGATACGCAGTATTTT. As protein: CASSLSDTQYF. The chain couples TRBV28 to TRBJ2-3; no reliable D call. The CDR3 extends over 11 amino acids. Germline CDR1 reads MDHEN; CDR2 reads SYDVKM. V lost 5 bases to trimming and J lost 4 bases, with 4 bases between them.

The chain couples TRBV6-5 to TRBJ2-1; D is unclear. The CDR3 runs 13 residues. Germline V gene lookup returns CDR1 MNHEY and CDR2 SVGAGI. Trimming took 2 bases from V and 8 from J, leaving 10 bases between them. The CDR3 protein is CASSYILGDEQFF. DNA for the CDR3: TGTGCCAGCAGTTACATCCTTGGCGATGAGCAGTTCTTC.

The chain recombines TRBV25-1 with TRBJ1-2; TRBD1 aligns across 7 bases. The CDR3 length is 16 residues. CDR1 and CDR2 from the germline V gene are MGHDK and SYGVNS. Germline trimming cut 8 bases from V and 1 base from J; bases unmatched to any gene: 13. CDR3 sequence reads: CASPRQGSCCNYGYTF. CDR3 bases: TGTGCCAGCCCAAGACAGGGATCTTGTTGTAACTATGGCTACACCTTC.

This clone was counted only a few times. This chain joins TRBV20-1 and TRBJ1-1; D ambiguous. This CDR3 has 11 residues. CDR1 DFQATT and CDR2 SNEGSKA come from the germline V gene (reference sequence). V was cut by 5 bases and J by 0 bases, with 4 bases left in between. The DNA for the CDR3 is TGCAGTGCTCAGGTGAACACTGAAGCTTTCTTT. It specifies CSAQVNTEAFF.

This rearrangement joins TRBV6-4 to TRBJ2-1, with TRBD2 identical over 9 bases. The CDR3 extends over 15 amino acids. The germline gives CDR1 MRHNA, CDR2 SNTAGT. V was clipped by 2 bases and J by 4 bases; unmatched bases: 3. CDR3 bases: TGTGCCAGCAGTGACGGAGCGGGAGGTTACAATGAGCAGTTCTTC. It is translated as CASSDGAGGYNEQFF.

J is TRBJ1-4 and V is TRBV7-9, with TRBD1 identical over 8 bases. CDR1 SEHNR and CDR2 FQNEAQ come from the germline V gene (reference sequence). This CDR3 contains 14 residues. The V and J ends lost 7 bases and 5 bases, in that order; junction bases with no gene match: 6. The CDR3: CASIRQGRNEKLFF. CDR3 bases: TGTGCCAGCATCAGACAGGGGAGAAATGAAAAACTGTTTTTT.

This clone appeared many times. The V and J genes are TRBV5-5 and TRBJ1-4, with 12 bases fitting TRBD1. The V and J ends lost 3 bases and 7 bases, in that order; junction bases with no gene match: 10. Germline loops: CDR1 SGHKS, CDR2 YYEKEE (reference sequence). The CDR3 is 17 residues long. CDR3 protein: CASSWGTGGFEGEKLFF. The CDR3 DNA follows: TGTGCCAGCAGCTGGGGGACAGGGGGCTTTGAGGGTGAAAAACTGTTTTTT.

The sample holds a few counts of this clone. The V and J genes are TRBV7-2 and TRBJ2-7, with 7 bases matching TRBD2. Trimming cost V 1 base and J 5 bases; bases outside gene matches: 8. Germline CDR1 and CDR2: SGHTA and FQGNSA. This CDR3 is 15 amino acids long. CDR3 DNA sequence: TGTGCCAGCAGCTTAGTGGGAGGGAGTTCCCACGAGCAGTACTTC. It codes for CASSLVGGSSHEQYF. Full variable domain (remainder filled in from reference TRBV7-2 and TRBJ2-7): GAGVSQSPSNKVTEKGKDVELRCDPISGHTALYWYRQSLGQGLEFLIYFQGNSAPDKSGLPSDRFSAERTGGSVSTLTIQRTQQEDSAVYLCASSLVGGSSHEQYFGPGTRLTVT.

The chain carries TRBV6-5 and TRBJ2-5, with D possibly matching TRBD2 (5 bases). The CDR3 has 13 residues. Trimming stripped 5 bases from V and 5 bases from J, with 12 bases between. In germline, CDR1 is MNHEY, CDR2 SVGAGI. CDR3 in DNA: TGTGCCAGCAGTCTCTTTGGGGAGGAGACCCAGTACTTC. Encoded protein: CASSLFGEETQYF.

The chain joins TRBV6-6 to TRBJ2-7; maybe TRBD2 (5 bases). Per germline, CDR1 MNHNY and CDR2 SVGAGI (reference sequence). V gave up 6 bases and J gave up 4 bases, with 19 bases separating them. The CDR3 is 15 residues long. The CDR3 coding sequence is TGTGCCAGCAGCCCGTTTCTCGGGGAGTGGTACGAGCAGTACTTC. It codes for CASSPFLGEWYEQYF.

This clone was counted once. DNA of the CDR3: TGTGCCAGCAGCCTACTAGCGGGAGGAATTAACAATGAGCAGTTCTTC. Translated, it gives CASSLLAGGINNEQFF. The rearrangement joins TRBV28 to TRBJ2-1; 12 positions agree with TRBD2. The germline gives CDR1 MDHEN, CDR2 SYDVKM. V was clipped by 6 bases and J by 5 bases; unmatched bases: 8. CDR3 length: 16 amino acids.

This chain joins TRBV6-5 and TRBJ2-7; D might be TRBD2 (5 bases). V gave up 4 bases and J gave up 5 bases, with 9 bases separating them. There are 12 residues in the CDR3. The germline CDR1 and CDR2 sequences are MNHEY and SVGAGI. CDR3 sequence reads: CASSSRRNEQYF. The CDR3 region has the DNA TGTGCCAGCAGTTCTAGGAGGAACGAGCAGTACTTC.

This chain links TRBV29-1 with TRBJ1-2; 9 nucleotides align to TRBD1. From germline, CDR1 is SQVTM and CDR2 ANQGSEA. V lost 6 bases and J lost 7; bases outside the gene matches: 6. The CDR3 spans 12 residues. CDR3 residues: CSVVGTGFGYTF. DNA for the CDR3: TGCAGCGTCGTTGGGACAGGGTTTGGCTACACCTTC.

CDR3 coding DNA: TGCGCCAGCAGCCTTTTAGCGGGAGGGCCCGATACGCAGTATTTT. Its protein is CASSLLAGGPDTQYF. The rearrangement uses TRBV5-1 and TRBJ2-3; 11 bases match TRBD2. Germline assignment: CDR1 SGHRS and CDR2 YFSETQ. Unmatched junction bases numbered 7, after V lost 4 bases and J lost 6 bases. This CDR3 comprises 15 residues.